This TCR beta chain was retrieved from a study of blood T cell repertoires in COVID-19. As for the study in general: T cells, B-cell-depleted T cells, or PBMCs supplied cDNA or gDNA.

Germline trimming cut 3 bases from V and 0 bases from J; bases unmatched to any gene: 7. The V gene's germline CDR1 is MGHRA and CDR2 YSYEKL. This CDR3 is built from 18 residues. Study processing details: Reference gene primer amplification gave nucleated cell count estimates. Measured with immunoSEQ multiplex PCR; TCRdb has only the in-frame clones, and not every one. V, J and clone size are taken as reported in that table, and D and trimming were inferred from the DNA itself. Of 80,000 to 95,000 clones listed, approximately 80% were seen once; the top ten hold roughly a tenth. This clone appeared many times. The identical CDR3 is also encoded by other nucleotide sequences in the sample.

The rearrangement joins TRBV4-1 to TRBJ2-1; TRBD2 matches at 11 bases. Sequenced material: peripheral blood. This TCR was sampled from a woman of 80 years or more with acute or convalescent COVID-19. The CDR3 region has the DNA TGCGCCAGCAGCCAGGAACATAGCGGGAGGGCCTCCTACAATGAGCAGTTCTTC. Translated, it gives CASSQEHSGRASYNEQFF.